A single sample gave rise to the 5 T cell receptor beta chains below, sequenced in a study of OX40 agonist ivuxolimab in advanced cancers. Libraries were constructed by the immunoSEQ multiplex PCR assay. As stored in TCRdb, this immuneACCESS dataset retains in-frame rearrangements with V and J assigned. A fraction of the clones does not appear; measured against another copy, unresolved V genes explain less than half of the discrepancy, and the remainder lacks a known reason. The sample records approximately 60,000 clones, more than 65% of which are singletons. 5% to 6.5% of the sample is held by the ten biggest clonotypes. Material: CD4+ or CD8+ T cells sorted from blood, obtained in a trial of the OX40 agonist ivuxolimab. Source of these receptors: an adult with an advanced solid tumor such as melanoma, head and neck, liver or kidney cancer.

This chain joins TRBV5-8 and TRBJ2-1; 8 bases map to TRBD1. CDR1 and CDR2 (germline): SGHTS, YDEGEE. Trimming at V came to 0 bases and at J to 8 bases, leaving 7 bases not matched to a gene. The CDR3 covers 15 residues. CDR3 nucleotide sequence: TGTGCCAGCAGCTTGGGACAGGGGCCGGTCGATGAGCAGTTCTTC. It codes for CASSLGQGPVDEQFF. The whole variable domain, remainder taken from reference TRBV5-8 and TRBJ2-1, is EAGVTQSPTHLIKTRGQQATLRCSPISGHTSVYWYQQALGLGLQFLLWYDEGEERNRGNFPPRFSGRQFPNYSSELNVNALELEDSALYLCASSLGQGPVDEQFFGPGTRLTVL.

The chain employs TRBV10-3 and TRBJ1-3; D is undetermined. This CDR3 is built from 14 residues. The germline V gene has CDR1 ENHRY and CDR2 SYGVKD. Between the trimmed V and J ends, which lost 8 bases and 0 bases, there was a span of 11 bases. CDR3 residues: CAIWPGASGNTIYF. CDR3 nucleotides: TGTGCCATCTGGCCCGGTGCCTCTGGAAACACCATATATTTT.

The CDR3 nucleotides are TGTGCCAGCTCACCACCGGAAATAGCGGGATACAATGAGCAGTTCTTC. It translates to CASSPPEIAGYNEQFF. V gene TRBV18 combines with J gene TRBJ2-1; 8 bases agree with TRBD2. Germline V gene sequence: CDR1 KGHSH, CDR2 LQKENI. This CDR3 is 16 amino acids long. V was pared by 0 bases and J by 4 bases, with 5 bases of the junction left unmatched.

This clone was picked up a small number of times. The genes are TRBV6-5 and TRBJ1-2; D is unclear. This CDR3 comprises 10 residues. Trimming pared 8 bases from V and 3 bases from J, leaving 4 bases between. CDR1 MNHEY and CDR2 SVGAGI come from the germline V gene. CDR3 protein: CASWDYGYTF. In nucleotides, the CDR3 is TGTGCCAGCTGGGACTATGGCTACACCTTC.

The V and J genes are TRBV14 and TRBJ1-6, with D uncertain. The CDR3 is made up of 15 amino acids. Trimming took off 1 base at V and 6 bases at J, with 10 bases between the two ends. CDR1 is SGHDN and CDR2 is FVKESK in the germline V gene. The CDR3 sequence is CASSQVRTANSPLHF. CDR3 sequence (DNA): TGTGCCAGCAGCCAAGTACGGACCGCTAATTCACCCCTCCACTTT.